This is a list of T cell receptor beta chains from one sample in a study of shared clonotypes between healthy human individuals. The protocol was immunoSEQ multiplex PCR, while the TCRdb copy is restricted to in-frame clones and leaves out a portion. The sample lists roughly 1,000,000 clones; about 80% were seen once. The material sequenced was memory CD4+ T cells from PBMCs. Receptor source: a man between 18 and 35 years old in good health. Some clones in this sample may be carry-over from other donors' samples. Each CDR3 is given with its conserved first and last residue. The D gene is left open where the match is weak. Rows may omit the clone size; those that give it use once, few, many or a size class.

CDR3nt: TGTGCCAGCAGCTTAGGAGTGTTCTCCACAGATACGCAGTATTTT
CDR3aa: CASSLGVFSTDTQYF
j_gene: TRBJ2-3
v_gene: TRBV11-3
d_gene: NA
abundance: few

CDR3nt: TGCGCCAGCAGCCAAGAACTGGGGGCAAGCACAGATACGCAGTATTTT
CDR3aa: CASSQELGASTDTQYF
j_gene: TRBJ2-3
v_gene: TRBV4-3
d_gene: NA
abundance: NA

CDR3nt: TGTGCCAGCAGTTTGAGGGGACGGAACACTGAAGCTTTCTTT
CDR3aa: CASSLRGRNTEAFF
j_gene: TRBJ1-1
v_gene: TRBV27
d_gene: NA
abundance: NA

CDR3nt: TGTGCCAGCAAAAGGGCAGATGAGCAGTACTTC
CDR3aa: CASKRADEQYF
j_gene: TRBJ2-7
v_gene: TRBV6-4
d_gene: NA
abundance: NA

CDR3nt: TGTGCCAGCCGTTCACGGGGGGTTTGGAACATTCAGTACTTC
CDR3aa: CASRSRGVWNIQYF
j_gene: TRBJ2-4
v_gene: TRBV27
d_gene: TRBD2
abundance: once

CDR3nt: TGCGCCAGCAGCTATGGGACGGGGAGCTCCTACAATGAGCAGTTCTTC
CDR3aa: CASSYGTGSSYNEQFF
j_gene: TRBJ2-1
v_gene: TRBV5-1
d_gene: NA
abundance: few

CDR3nt: TGTGCCAGCAGCTTGCGGACTAGCGTTCAAGAGACCCAGTACTTC
CDR3aa: CASSLRTSVQETQYF
j_gene: TRBJ2-5
v_gene: TRBV5-4
d_gene: TRBD2
abundance: NA

CDR3nt: TGTGCCAGCAGCTTGTCTTCCGTGAACACTGAAGCTTTCTTT
CDR3aa: CASSLSSVNTEAFF
j_gene: TRBJ1-1
v_gene: TRBV5-5
d_gene: NA
abundance: NA

CDR3nt: TGCAGCGCCGGGACAGGGGAAGCCTACGAGCAGTACTTC
CDR3aa: CSAGTGEAYEQYF
j_gene: TRBJ2-7
v_gene: TRBV29-1
d_gene: TRBD1
abundance: NA

CDR3nt: TGCGCCAGCAGTCGCTCGGGTTCGGGAGACGAAAAACTGTTTTTT
CDR3aa: CASSRSGSGDEKLFF
j_gene: TRBJ1-4
v_gene: TRBV23-1
d_gene: NA
abundance: NA